Listed here is a single T cell receptor beta chain. This clonotype appeared a few times. Its antigen is unknown. Base qualities are missing; no much larger clone stands one base away. The data stem from a study of patients and donors after allogeneic stem cell transplantation (dated by TCRdb to 2019 to 2021). The library was generated by RT-PCR. Sequencing took place on a NextSeq 550. In-frame beta chains were kept once TCRdb had trimmed the public reads at Q25 with fastp and called clones with MiXCR. Rows merge per CDR3 protein into single entries with the most common DNA and genes. The sample data list roughly 880,000 distinct CDR3 sequences, and roughly 18% of these were observed just once. Clones ranked in the top ten supply 6% of the sample. Deletion took 0 bases off V and 5 bases off J, with a span of 11 bases between the germline ends. The CDR3 holds 14 amino acids from the cysteine to the phenylalanine. Solely the CDR3 DNA is kept, with 42 bases framed from the first base. Sequences SGHRS (CDR1) and YFSETQ (CDR2) are obtained from the germline V gene.

The TCR originated in a human donor who was either an allogeneic HSCT recipient or a stem cell or donor lymphocyte infusion donor (not recorded which). It is not recorded whose cells these are; they may come from a transplant donor. The sample taken for sequencing was blood, either unsorted or a sorted T cell fraction (not recorded which). Recombination joined TRBV5-1 with TRBJ2-5; the D gene is possibly TRBD1 or TRBD2, each agreeing over 5 bases. The encoded CDR3 is CASSLEGTGETQYF. The nucleotide sequence is TGCGCCAGCAGCTTGGAAGGGACCGGCGAGACCCAGTACTTC.